This TCR beta chain comes out of a study of T cells in Graves' hyperthyroidism and ophthalmopathy (dated by TCRdb to between 2017 and 2020). The study in broad terms: Peripheral blood was sampled at the time of initial diagnosis, prior to any treatment. TCR V-J signatures able to tell the groups apart were searched for in a discovery cohort of around 95 patients, of whom 43 had Graves' ophthalmopathy and roughly 59 had stable Graves' hyperthyroidism. Prospective prediction of ophthalmopathy was tested in an independent validation cohort consisting of roughly 19 hyperthyroidism patients and 15 to 17 patients who later progressed to ophthalmopathy. The 100 discovery patients were divided at random into training and test sets in a 7:3 ratio. In over five Graves' hyperthyroidism patients, the study also compared T-cell repertoires from thyroid tissue with T-cell repertoires from blood. After blood sampling, hyperthyroidism patients were treated with methimazole at a starting dose of 30 mg daily, and ophthalmopathy patients were treated with high-dose intravenous methylprednisolone. The paper reports TCR Vbeta CDR3 sequencing of some 140 peripheral blood samples: under 45 ophthalmopathy, 75 to 80 hyperthyroidism and approximately 17 progressor patients. Results the study describes overall, beyond this receptor: In validation, the model predicted progression to ophthalmopathy with approximately 70% sensitivity and approximately 78% specificity, a median of around six months before onset. A 13 V-J signature model separated ophthalmopathy from stable hyperthyroidism, with around 90% sensitivity and roughly 82% specificity in cross-validation and 80%/75% in testing. Sample size was not statistically predetermined, and blinding of investigators to group allocation was not performed. Most expanded thyroid clonotypes (frequency above 0.001) were also detected in blood, a finding suggesting that blood repertoires may reflect thyroid immune responses.

TCR beta CDR3 regions were amplified from RNA transcripts. The TCR CDR3 was subjected to a first round of RT-PCR using the HTBI primer set and the Qiagen OneStep RT-PCR kit. Libraries were constructed in a second round of multiplex PCR, after which size selection and purification were carried out. The libraries were sequenced on an Illumina HiSeq2000 using paired-end 100 bp reads. The published analysis was carried out like this. Raw data were processed with SOAPnuke, discarding reads with adapters, uncalled bases, mean Phred below 15, or no exact constant-primer or identifier match. High-quality paired reads were merged with COPE v1.2.5, and unique nucleotide sequences were defined as clonotypes. MiTCR v1.1 was used to align the clonotypes against IMGT TRBV, TRBD and TRBJ reference segments. The analysis was restricted to V-J combinations with a frequency above 0.0001, which together covered 99.2% of the repertoires. A TCS score was defined as the ratio of F50 (clonal expansion) to E x V (chaos), with BLOSUM62-based TCRdist applied between CDR3 peptides within each V-J. Welch's t-statistics and random forest reduced 500 to 650 V-J features to 13, which were used in a naive Bayes classifier (R e1071). The raw public data were reprocessed by TCRdb itself: fastp quality trimming at Q25, MiXCR clonotype calling, in-frame beta chains only. One record per CDR3 amino acid sequence lists the most common genes and DNA. The V and J calls were determined by TCRdb, not by the authors. In all, the sample holds roughly 630,000 distinct CDR3 sequences, and 15% to 18% of those were seen once. Around 6.6% of the sample is held by the ten biggest clonotypes.

This clonotype showed up many times. Its antigen target is currently unknown. Base qualities are missing; no much larger clone stands one base away. Taken from the germline V gene, the CDR1 and CDR2 loops are SGHTA and FQGNSA. Including cysteine and phenylalanine, the CDR3 has 15 amino acids. The retained sequence is limited to the CDR3, 45 bases, with the frame set at the first base. At the junction V is shortened by 5 bases and J by 4 bases; bases outside the gene matches: 11. A patient counted as having stable Graves' hyperthyroidism if no progression to ophthalmopathy occurred over 18 months of follow-up. The hyperthyroidism patients were between 18 and 65 years old and newly diagnosed, with a disease duration of less than 2 months. Any patient with an uncontrolled infection, another autoimmune disease, pregnancy or lactation was excluded. Diagnoses were established on the basis of clinical symptoms, serum thyroxine and TRAb, thyroid ultrasound, and orbital computed tomography. PBMCs were separated from roughly 10 ml of fresh peripheral blood using Ficoll-Paque density gradient centrifugation. Total RNA was extracted with Trizol reagent, and quality was checked on an Agilent 2100 Bioanalyzer.

This receptor was taken from a woman aged 25 to 39 with Graves' hyperthyroidism. The sample consisted of blood. The chain is made from TRBV7-2 and TRBJ2-7, and TRBD1 matches 7 of the central bases. The CDR3 region reads CASSHEQGNLYEQYF. Here is the DNA: TGTGCCAGCAGCCATGAACAGGGGAATTTGTACGAGCAGTACTTC.